A selection of T cell receptor beta chains follows, all from one sample in a study of blood T cells in healthy people across ages. Each CDR3 protein is one row after TCRdb ran MiXCR on the 5' RACE reads. The sample includes 1.5 million to 2 million distinct CDR3 sequences, 28% seen only once; the top ten take around 7.7%. Specimen: blood. The receptors shown here come from a woman in her thirties in good health. The CDR3 runs from the conserved cysteine through the conserved F or W. Fields, in order: V gene, D gene, clone size, J gene, CDR3 protein, CDR3 DNA. D genes are given only for firm matches. Size is stated for part of the rows, as once, few or many counts, or as a class when the clone is expanded.

TRBV6-6	TRBD2	NA	TRBJ2-1	CTSSRLAFNEQFF	TGTACCAGCAGCAGACTAGCGTTCAATGAGCAGTTCTTC
TRBV29-1	NA	few	TRBJ2-5	CSVQLQETQYF	TGCAGCGTTCAACTACAAGAGACCCAGTACTTC
TRBV5-1	NA	few	TRBJ2-1	CASSLGPARGNEQFF	TGCGCCAGCAGCTTGGGACCAGCAAGAGGCAATGAGCAGTTCTTC
TRBV4-1	NA	many	TRBJ2-7	CASSSVPTSSYEQYF	TGCGCCAGCAGCTCGGTCCCCACGAGCTCCTACGAGCAGTACTTC
TRBV5-1	NA	many	TRBJ2-4	CASSLGRGGIQYF	TGCGCCAGCAGCTTGGGCAGGGGGGGCATTCAGTACTTC
TRBV12-3/TRBV12-4	NA	NA	TRBJ2-5	CASRQDSGETQYF	TGTGCCAGCCGACAAGACAGCGGAGAGACCCAGTACTTC
TRBV11-2	NA	few	TRBJ2-7	CASSLPGETKYF	TGTGCCAGCAGCTTACCAGGGGAGACCAAGTACTTC
TRBV27	TRBD2	few	TRBJ2-1	CASQRGEYNEQFF	TGTGCCAGCCAGCGGGGGGAGTACAATGAGCAGTTCTTC
TRBV9	TRBD1	once	TRBJ2-1	CASSGLTGGNKQFF	TGTGCCAGCAGCGGGCTGACAGGGGGCAATAAGCAGTTCTTC
TRBV20-1	TRBD2	few	TRBJ2-1	CSATSSGTSYYNEQFF	TGCAGTGCTACTAGCTCCGGGACTAGTTATTACAATGAGCAGTTCTTC
TRBV9	NA	NA	TRBJ1-1	CASSAKTLVSTEAFF	TGTGCCAGCAGCGCTAAAACACTGGTTAGCACTGAAGCTTTCTTT
TRBV12-3/TRBV12-4	NA	few	TRBJ1-2	CASSWGLGDGYTF	TGTGCCAGCAGTTGGGGGTTAGGGGATGGCTACACCTTC
TRBV7-2	NA	few	TRBJ1-1	CASSPDRPSPEAFF	TGTGCCAGCAGCCCGGACCGCCCGTCCCCGGAAGCTTTCTTT
TRBV7-6	TRBD1	NA	TRBJ1-1	CASSLGGGGWGTEAFF	TGTGCCAGCAGCTTAGGGGGAGGGGGCTGGGGAACTGAAGCTTTCTTT
TRBV24-1	TRBD2	once	TRBJ2-7	CATSDSLAGVYNEQYF	TGTGCCACCAGTGATTCACTAGCGGGAGTCTACAATGAGCAGTACTTC
TRBV28	TRBD1	few	TRBJ2-7	CASSSRDSIYEQYF	TGTGCCAGCAGTTCCCGGGACAGCATCTACGAGCAGTACTTC
TRBV13	NA	NA	TRBJ2-5	CASSFLGGNQETQYF	TGTGCCAGCAGCTTCCTTGGCGGCAACCAAGAGACCCAGTACTTC
TRBV12-3/TRBV12-4	TRBD2	many	TRBJ2-7	CASSVGLARVYEQYF	TGTGCCAGCAGTGTTGGACTAGCGCGCGTCTACGAGCAGTACTTC
TRBV18	TRBD1	NA	TRBJ2-7	CASSPGTPGTGGDEQYF	TGTGCCAGCTCACCTGGCACCCCCGGGACAGGGGGAGACGAGCAGTACTTC
TRBV29-1	NA	once	TRBJ1-2	CSAEERDTINYGYTF	TGCAGCGCTGAGGAGCGAGATACTATTAACTATGGCTACACCTTC
TRBV4-1	TRBD2	NA	TRBJ2-3	CASSQVFSGSDTQYF	TGCGCCAGCAGCCAAGTTTTTAGCGGGAGCGATACGCAGTATTTT
TRBV20-1	NA	many	TRBJ2-1	CSAGEPGKNNEQFF	TGCAGTGCTGGGGAGCCCGGGAAAAACAATGAGCAGTTCTTC
TRBV10-3	NA	NA	TRBJ1-5	CAISEGPATSNQPQHF	TGTGCCATCAGTGAAGGGCCAGCGACTAGCAATCAGCCCCAGCATTTT
TRBV7-9	NA	NA	TRBJ1-2	CASSPPGDDYTF	TGTGCCAGCAGCCCCCCGGGGGATGACTACACCTTC